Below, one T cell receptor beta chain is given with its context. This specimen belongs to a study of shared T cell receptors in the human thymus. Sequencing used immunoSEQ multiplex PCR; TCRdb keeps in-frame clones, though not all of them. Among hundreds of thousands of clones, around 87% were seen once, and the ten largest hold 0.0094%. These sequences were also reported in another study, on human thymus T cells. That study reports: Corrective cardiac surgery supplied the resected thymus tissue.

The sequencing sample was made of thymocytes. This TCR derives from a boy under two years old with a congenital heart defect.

The CDR3 DNA is TGTGCCAGCAAAGGGGGGACAGGGGGCTCTAGTCAGCCCCAGCATTTT. Translating gives CASKGGTGGSSQPQHF. V usage is TRBV6-4 and J usage is TRBJ1-5; the match to TRBD1 covers 12 bases. Germline CDR1 and CDR2: MRHNA and SNTAGT. J was trimmed by 6 bases and V by 7 bases; bases with no gene match: 10. This CDR3 has 16 amino acids.